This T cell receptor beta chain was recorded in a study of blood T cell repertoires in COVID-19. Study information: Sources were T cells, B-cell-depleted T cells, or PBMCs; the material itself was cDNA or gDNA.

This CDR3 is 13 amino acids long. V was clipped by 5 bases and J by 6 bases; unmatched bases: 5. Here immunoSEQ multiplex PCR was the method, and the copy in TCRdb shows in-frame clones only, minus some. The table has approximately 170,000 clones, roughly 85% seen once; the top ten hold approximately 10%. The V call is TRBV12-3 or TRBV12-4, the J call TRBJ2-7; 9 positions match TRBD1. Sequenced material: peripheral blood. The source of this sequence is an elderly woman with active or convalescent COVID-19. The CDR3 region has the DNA TGTGCCAGCAGTACCCGGACAGGGGTCGAGCAGTACTTC. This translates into CASSTRTGVEQYF.